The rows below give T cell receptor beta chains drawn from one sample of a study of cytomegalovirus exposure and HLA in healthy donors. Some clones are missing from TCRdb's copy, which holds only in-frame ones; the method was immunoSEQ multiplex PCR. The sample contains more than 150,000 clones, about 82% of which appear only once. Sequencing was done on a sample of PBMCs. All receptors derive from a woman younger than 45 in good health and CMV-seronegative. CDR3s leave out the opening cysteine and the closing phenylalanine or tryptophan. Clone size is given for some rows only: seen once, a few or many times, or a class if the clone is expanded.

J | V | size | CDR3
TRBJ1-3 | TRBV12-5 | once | ASGLGWETGQPGAIY
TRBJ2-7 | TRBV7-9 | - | ASSPGTSGGPS
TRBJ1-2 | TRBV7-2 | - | ASSVRDKGDYT
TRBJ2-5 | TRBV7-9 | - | ASSLGTSGAPGTQY
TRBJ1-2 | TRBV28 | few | ASTPGREGVKNGYT
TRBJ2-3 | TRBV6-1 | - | ASSRTSSTDTQY
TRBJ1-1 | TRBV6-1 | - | ASSGGGWTEAF
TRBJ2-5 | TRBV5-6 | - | ASSAVGGRTGEWGETQY
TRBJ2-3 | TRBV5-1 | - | ASRLAGVITDTQY
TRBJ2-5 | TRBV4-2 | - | ASSQVGGSGVQETQY
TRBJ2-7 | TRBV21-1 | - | ASSKGSDEGRGNYEQY
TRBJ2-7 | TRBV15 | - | ATSREGARSYEQY
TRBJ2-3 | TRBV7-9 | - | ASSLTDTQY
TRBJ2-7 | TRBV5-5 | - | ASSRVGQGYEQY
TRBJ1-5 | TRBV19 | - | ASTTTGNSNQPQH
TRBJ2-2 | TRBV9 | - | ASSVSGTLTGELF
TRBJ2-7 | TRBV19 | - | ASSQNRDTFFSYEQY
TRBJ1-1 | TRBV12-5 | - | ASGVGQGMNTEAF
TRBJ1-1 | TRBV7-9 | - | ASSPPRRLNTEAF
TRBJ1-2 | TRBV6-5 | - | ASRPGQGIYGYT
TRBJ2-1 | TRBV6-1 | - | ASSLTSGTNNEQF
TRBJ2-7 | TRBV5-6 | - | ASSSVIRTGDSSYEQY
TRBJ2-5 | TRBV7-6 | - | ASSLSAGGQETQY
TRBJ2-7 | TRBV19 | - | ASSSPTPTSGAPYEQY
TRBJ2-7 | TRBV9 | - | ASSVGGQGLFEQY
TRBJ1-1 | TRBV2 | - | ASSDDRARAMNTEAF
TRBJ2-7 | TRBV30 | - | AWSAGLAWGDEQY
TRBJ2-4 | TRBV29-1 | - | SVDSGIQY
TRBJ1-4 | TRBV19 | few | ASSPRQGPTNEKLF